This passage covers 18 T cell receptor beta chains from one sample sequenced in a study of T cell repertoires in cytomegalovirus infection. The antigens of these receptors remain unknown. A single record per CDR3 protein comes from TCRdb applying MiXCR to the reads. This sample has about 360,000 distinct CDR3 sequences; just under 35% occur once, and the top ten carry approximately 15%. Sequencing used cultured PBMCs, obtained from culture after CMV antigen stimulation. Every receptor here comes from a human donor in good health (CMV status not recorded). Some clones in this sample may be carry-over from other donors' samples.

J is TRBJ2-5 and V is TRBV12-3 or TRBV12-4, with 9 bases aligning to TRBD2. J lost 5 bases, V lost 2 bases, and 6 bases had no gene match. This CDR3 comprises 15 residues. Here the CDR3 reads CASSLTAGGPETQYF. The CDR3 nucleotides are TGTGCCAGCAGTTTAACCGCGGGAGGGCCGGAGACCCAGTACTTC.

The chain carries TRBV4-3 and TRBJ1-4; D not resolved. Trimming left V 1 base short and J 11 bases short, with 11 bases between. The CDR3 is made up of 13 amino acids. CDR1 and CDR2 from the germline V gene are LGHNA and YSLEER. CDR3 sequence: CASSQGLNGKLFF. CDR3 coding DNA: TGCGCCAGCAGCCAAGGCCTGAACGGGAAACTGTTTTTT.

This clonotype was detected a few times. The chain couples TRBV19 to TRBJ1-2; TRBD1 is a possible D gene (5 bases). Germline loops: CDR1 LNHDA, CDR2 SQIVND (reference sequence). The CDR3 runs to 13 residues. Trimming shortened V by 3 bases and J by 5 bases, and 10 bases separated the two germline ends. The CDR3 nucleotides read TGTGCCAGTAGTATCGGGACCGCGTATGGCTACACCTTC. Translated: CASSIGTAYGYTF.

V usage is TRBV7-2 and J usage is TRBJ1-3; possible D gene TRBD1, 5 bases. CDR3 length: 16 amino acids. The germline CDR1 and CDR2 sequences are SGHTA and FQGNSA. The V end was cut by 5 bases, the J end by 0 bases, with 14 bases between. The DNA for the CDR3 is TGTGCCAGCAGCCTCAAAGACAGTCACTCTGGAAACACCATATATTTT. As protein: CASSLKDSHSGNTIYF.

The chain couples TRBV28 to TRBJ1-3; possibly TRBD1 for D (5 bases). The CDR3 runs to 16 residues. V lost 1 base to trimming and J lost 0 bases, with 10 bases between them. Germline-derived CDR1 and CDR2 are MDHEN and SYDVKM. The CDR3 spells CASSLSGTFSGNTIYF. The CDR3 nucleotides read TGTGCCAGCAGTTTATCCGGGACCTTCTCTGGAAACACCATATATTTT.

This clonotype was observed a single time. CDR3 in amino acids: CASSLEIVNYGYTF. The CDR3 bases are TGTGCCAGCAGCTTGGAGATCGTGAACTATGGCTACACCTTC. This rearrangement joins TRBV5-4 to TRBJ1-2; D gene unclear. The V end was cut by 0 bases, the J end by 2 bases, with 8 bases between. Germline V gene data show CDR1 as SGHNT and CDR2 as YYREEE (reference sequence). The CDR3 has 14 residues. The entire variable domain, with the rest obtained from reference TRBV5-4 and TRBJ1-2, is as follows: ETGVTQSPTHLIKTRGQQVTLRCSSQSGHNTVSWYQQALGQGPQFIFQYYREEENGRGNFPPRFSGLQFPNYSSELNVNALELDDSALYLCASSLEIVNYGYTFGSGTRLTVV.

This clonotype was detected a few times. J is TRBJ2-5 and V is TRBV7-8, with D possibly being TRBD2 (6 bases). V dropped 7 bases and J dropped 2 bases, with 17 bases sitting between them. CDR3 length: 15 residues. Germline V gene lookup returns CDR1 SGHVS and CDR2 FQNEAQ. As DNA, the CDR3 is TGTGCCAGCACCGGGAGAGGGGTTGCACAAGAGACCCAGTACTTC. Its protein is CASTGRGVAQETQYF.

The V gene is TRBV7-2, the J gene TRBJ2-3, with 9 bases fitting TRBD2. The germline CDR1 and CDR2 sequences are SGHTA and FQGNSA. V dropped 2 bases and J dropped 6; count of bases not matched to a gene: 12. The CDR3 spans 17 residues. CDR3 protein: CASSLLTRSGSLDTQYF. The CDR3 DNA reads as TGTGCCAGCAGCTTACTTACACGTAGCGGGAGCTTGGATACGCAGTATTTT. Full variable domain (rest looked up from reference TRBV7-2 and TRBJ2-3): GAGVSQSPSNKVTEKGKDVELRCDPISGHTALYWYRQSLGQGLEFLIYFQGNSAPDKSGLPSDRFSAERTGGSVSTLTIQRTQQEDSAVYLCASSLLTRSGSLDTQYFGPGTRLTVL.

The chain recombines TRBV4-1 with TRBJ2-1; D ambiguous. Germline V gene sequence: CDR1 MGHRA, CDR2 YSYEKL. V was cut by 2 bases and J by 13 bases, with 12 bases left in between. The CDR3 has 12 residues. The CDR3 region has the DNA TGCGCCAGCAGCCAAACCAAGGCCTCCCAGTTCTTC. It is translated as CASSQTKASQFF.

This chain links TRBV9 with TRBJ2-1, with TRBD2 matching over 11 bases. After removal of 3 bases from V and 5 bases from J, the junction contained 7 bases not matched to a gene. The CDR3 is made up of 16 amino acids. Germline loops: CDR1 SGDLS, CDR2 YYNGEE. Here the CDR3 DNA reads TGTGCCAGCAGCGGACGGGGGACTAGCGGTAACAATGAGCAGTTCTTC. Protein sequence: CASSGRGTSGNNEQFF.

Many counts were recorded for this clonotype. The chain has TRBV7-8 and TRBJ1-1; no reliable D call. Germline V lookup: CDR1 SGHVS, CDR2 FQNEAQ. The CDR3 consists of 13 residues. The V gene lost 4 bases and the J gene lost 1 base, with 7 bases spanning the gap. DNA of the CDR3: TGTGCCAGCAGCTGGACCCCGAACACTGAAGCTTTCTTT. Translated: CASSWTPNTEAFF.

This clonotype was recorded many times. The J gene is TRBJ2-1, the V gene TRBV12-3 or TRBV12-4; 13 nucleotides line up with TRBD2. After removal of 7 bases from V and 8 bases from J, the junction contained 8 bases not matched to a gene. CDR3 length: 15 residues. The CDR3 DNA is TGTGCCAGCATCTCACTAGCGGGAGGGCGAGATGAGCAGTTCTTC. It encodes CASISLAGGRDEQFF.

J is TRBJ2-2 and V is TRBV11-1; 11 nucleotides align to TRBD2. Unmatched junction bases numbered 10, after V lost 9 bases and J lost 4 bases. From germline, CDR1 is SGHAT and CDR2 FQDESV (reference sequence). The length of the CDR3 is 16 residues. CDR3 nucleotides: TGTGCCAGTAGGCCCCGACTAGCGGGGATCACCGGGGAGCTGTTTTTT. It encodes CASRPRLAGITGELFF.

The chain couples TRBV19 to TRBJ1-3; D is uncertain. From germline, CDR1 is LNHDA and CDR2 SQIVND (reference sequence). The CDR3 has 14 amino acids. V lost 5 bases, J lost 0 bases, and 8 bases lay in between. In nucleotides, the CDR3 is TGTGCCAGTAGTGCCGGGAGCTCTGGAAACACCATATATTTT. This sequence encodes CASSAGSSGNTIYF.

The J gene is TRBJ2-1, the V gene TRBV7-8, with 7 nucleotides matching TRBD1. Germline V CDR1 and CDR2: SGHVS, FQNEAQ. CDR3 length: 14 residues. Germline trimming cut 5 bases from V and 8 bases from J; bases unmatched to any gene: 9. As DNA, the CDR3 is TGTGCCAGCAGCACCCGACAGGGCCGTTATGAGCAGTTCTTC. Residues: CASSTRQGRYEQFF.

This clonotype was detected many times. The chain recombines TRBV7-2 with TRBJ2-1; D not resolved. Germline V gene sequence: CDR1 SGHTA, CDR2 FQGNSA. The germline V and J ends were trimmed by 5 bases and 0 bases, with 11 bases remaining between them. The CDR3 covers 15 residues. The CDR3 DNA reads as TGTGCCAGCAGCCCCATCTTAAGCTCCTACAATGAGCAGTTCTTC. It encodes CASSPILSSYNEQFF.

V usage is TRBV11-3 and J usage is TRBJ2-1, with 15 positions matching TRBD2. The V segment lost 5 bases and the J segment 10 bases; nucleotides outside the gene matches: 6. This CDR3 is 15 amino acids long. CDR1 and CDR2 (germline): SGHNT, YENEEA. DNA of the CDR3: TGTGCCAGCAGCGGCGGGACTAGCGGGGGGAACGAGCAGTTCTTC. Translation: CASSGGTSGGNEQFF. The complete variable domain, with remaining parts taken from reference TRBV11-3 and TRBJ2-1, reads EAGVVQSPRYKIIEKKQPVAFWCNPISGHNTLYWYLQNLGQGPELLIRYENEEAVDDSQLPKDRFSAERLKGVDSTLKIQPAELGDSAVYLCASSGGTSGGNEQFFGPGTRLTVL.

In its sample, this clonotype was seen many times. The chain has TRBV7-2 and TRBJ1-3; a possible D gene is TRBD1 (5 bases). The V end was cut by 2 bases, the J end by 0 bases, with 8 bases between. CDR3 length: 15 residues. Germline V gene data show CDR1 as SGHTA and CDR2 as FQGNSA. The CDR3 loop reads CASSLQGDSGNTIYF. Written as DNA, the CDR3 is TGTGCCAGCAGCTTACAGGGTGACTCTGGAAACACCATATATTTT.